This T cell receptor beta chain was captured in a study of CD8+ T cells in alopecia areata. Investigators sorted PBMCs to obtain both CD4+ and CD8+ T cells. This clone has a handful of counts. Its cognate antigen is unknown. Within the sample, other DNA sequences also encode this same CDR3. The study, taken as a whole, reports: Shared TCR sequences were less clear between patients than in mice, possibly partly from HLA diversity.

With 5 bases removed from V and 2 bases from J, the gap between germline ends came to 0 bases. This CDR3 contains 10 residues. CDR1 and CDR2 (germline): SEHNR, FQNEAQ (reference sequence). cDNA serving as the sequencing template came from extracted, reverse transcribed RNA. Profiling relied on immunoSEQ multiplex PCR, and the TCRdb table lists in-frame clones only, not all of them. Of about 140,000 clones listed, 50% to 65% are singletons. The chain combines TRBV7-9 with TRBJ2-5; D gene ambiguous. The clonotype was recovered from a human donor in good health. The specimen sequenced was CD4+ T cells sorted from blood. The chain's CDR3 is CASSQETQYF. CDR3 DNA: TGTGCCAGCAGCCAAGAGACCCAGTACTTC.